This paragraph reports one T cell receptor (beta chain). The entry originates in a study of OX40 agonist ivuxolimab in advanced cancers. The CDR3 has 14 residues. Germline V gene sequence: CDR1 SGDLS, CDR2 YYNGEE. Trimming took 3 bases from V and 6 from J, leaving 16 bases between them. Profiling relied on immunoSEQ multiplex PCR, and the TCRdb table lists in-frame clones only, not all of them. The table has about 14,000 clones, more than 70% seen once. The V gene is TRBV9, the J gene TRBJ2-7, with D maybe TRBD1 (6 bases). The sequence was collected from an adult with an advanced solid tumor such as melanoma, head and neck, liver or kidney cancer. Here the sequenced sample was CD4+ or CD8+ T cells sorted from blood, taken in a trial of the OX40 agonist ivuxolimab. The CDR3 DNA is TGTGCCAGCAGCGCAAGTACAGGGTCTCGCGAGCAGTACTTC. This sequence encodes CASSASTGSREQYF. Based on the CDR3 plus reference TRBV9 and TRBJ2-7, the full variable domain is DSGVTQTPKHLITATGQRVTLRCSPRSGDLSVYWYQQSLDQGLQFLIQYYNGEERAKGNILERFSAQQFPDLHSELNLSSLELGDSALYFCASSASTGSREQYFGPGTRLTVT.